The present T cell receptor beta chain was sequenced within a study of cytomegalovirus exposure and HLA in healthy donors. The V gene end was trimmed by 5 bases and the J gene end by 5 bases; junction bases not matched to a gene: 11. The V gene's germline CDR1 is SGHVS and CDR2 FQNEAQ. The CDR3 extends over 16 amino acids. PCR amplification relied on 60 Vbeta primers (plus 13 Jbeta primers). Profiling relied on immunoSEQ multiplex PCR, and the TCRdb table lists in-frame clones only, not all of them. The top ten clones hold under 4% of a sample with around 75,000 clones, 78% of them seen once. What was sequenced was PBMCs. The receptor comes from a man between 35 and 55 years old in good health and CMV-seronegative. V is TRBV7-8 and J is TRBJ1-5; TRBD1 aligns across 8 bases. CDR3 nucleotides: TGTGCCAGCAGCCCATCCCGGACAGGGTTCGATCAGCCCCAGCATTTT. Translation: CASSPSRTGFDQPQHF.